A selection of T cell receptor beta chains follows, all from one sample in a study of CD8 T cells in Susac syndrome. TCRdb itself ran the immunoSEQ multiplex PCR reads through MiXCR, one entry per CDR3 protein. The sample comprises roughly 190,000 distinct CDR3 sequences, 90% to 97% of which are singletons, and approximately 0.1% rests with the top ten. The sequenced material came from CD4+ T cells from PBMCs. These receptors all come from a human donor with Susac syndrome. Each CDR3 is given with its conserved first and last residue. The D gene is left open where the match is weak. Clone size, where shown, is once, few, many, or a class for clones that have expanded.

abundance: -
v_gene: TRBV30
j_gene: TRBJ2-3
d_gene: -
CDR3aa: CAWSPGVSTDTQYF
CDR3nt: TGTGCCTGGAGTCCAGGGGTTTCCACAGATACGCAGTATTTT

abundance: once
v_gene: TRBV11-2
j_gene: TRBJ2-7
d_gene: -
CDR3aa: CASSLAVVGQYF
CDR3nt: TGTGCCAGCAGCTTAGCGGTGGTAGGGCAGTACTTC

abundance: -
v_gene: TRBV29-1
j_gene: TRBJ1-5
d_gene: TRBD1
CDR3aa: CSVGEDRGQPQHF
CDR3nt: TGCAGCGTTGGAGAGGACAGGGGTCAGCCCCAGCATTTT

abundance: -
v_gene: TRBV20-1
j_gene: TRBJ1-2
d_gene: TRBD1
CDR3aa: CSARVGQGSNYGYTF
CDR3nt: TGCAGTGCTAGAGTAGGACAGGGATCGAACTATGGCTACACCTTC

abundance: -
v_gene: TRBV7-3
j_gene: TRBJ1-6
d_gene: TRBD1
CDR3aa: CASSRDRVDSPLHF
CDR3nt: TGTGCCAGCAGCAGAGACAGGGTTGACTCACCCCTCCACTTT

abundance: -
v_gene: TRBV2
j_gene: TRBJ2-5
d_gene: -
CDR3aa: CASSAEETQYF
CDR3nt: TGTGCCAGCAGCGCGGAAGAGACCCAGTACTTC

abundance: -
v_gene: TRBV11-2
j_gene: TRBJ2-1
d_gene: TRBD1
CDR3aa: CASSPRQGWSNEQFF
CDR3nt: TGTGCCAGCAGCCCGCGACAGGGTTGGTCGAATGAGCAGTTCTTC

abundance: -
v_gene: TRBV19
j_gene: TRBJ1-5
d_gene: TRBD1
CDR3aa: CASSYTRTGGRQPQHF
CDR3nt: TGTGCCAGTAGCTATACGCGGACAGGGGGAAGGCAGCCCCAGCATTTT

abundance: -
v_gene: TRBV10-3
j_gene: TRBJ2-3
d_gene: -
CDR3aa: CAISEGWGPDTQYF
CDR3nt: TGTGCCATCAGTGAAGGATGGGGACCGGATACGCAGTATTTT

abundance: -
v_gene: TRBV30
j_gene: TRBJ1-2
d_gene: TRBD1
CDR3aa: CAHDRGHGYTF
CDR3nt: TGTGCCCACGACAGGGGCCATGGCTACACCTTC

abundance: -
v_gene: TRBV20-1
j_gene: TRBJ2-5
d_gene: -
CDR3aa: CSAHFPGVQETQYF
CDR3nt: TGCAGTGCCCACTTCCCTGGGGTCCAAGAGACCCAGTACTTC

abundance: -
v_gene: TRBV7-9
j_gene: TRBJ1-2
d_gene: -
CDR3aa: CASSLSGGVDGYTF
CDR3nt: TGTGCCAGCAGCCTCTCTGGCGGGGTTGATGGCTACACCTTC

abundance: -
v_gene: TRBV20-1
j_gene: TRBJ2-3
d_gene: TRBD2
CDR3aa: CSAPGGATDTQYF
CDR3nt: TGCAGTGCGCCCGGGGGGGCCACAGATACGCAGTATTTT

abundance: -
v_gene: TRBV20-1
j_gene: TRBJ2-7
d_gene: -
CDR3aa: CSTRDRRGGREQYF
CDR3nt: TGCAGTACTAGAGATAGGAGAGGGGGTCGCGAGCAGTACTTC

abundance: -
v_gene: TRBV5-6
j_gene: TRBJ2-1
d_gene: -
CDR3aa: CASSQTIREEQFF
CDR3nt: TGTGCCAGCAGCCAGACCATACGGGAGGAGCAGTTCTTC

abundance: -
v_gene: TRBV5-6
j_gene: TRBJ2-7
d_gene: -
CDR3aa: CASTHDGGASYEQYF
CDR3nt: TGTGCCAGCACCCACGATGGTGGAGCCTCCTACGAGCAGTACTTC

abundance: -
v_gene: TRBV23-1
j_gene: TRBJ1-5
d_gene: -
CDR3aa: CASSHRHRMSVQPQHF
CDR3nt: TGCGCCAGCAGTCATCGTCACAGGATGTCGGTGCAGCCCCAGCATTTT

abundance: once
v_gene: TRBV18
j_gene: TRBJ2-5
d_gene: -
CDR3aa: CASSPTDMETQYF
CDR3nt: TGTGCCAGCTCACCGACAGACATGGAGACCCAGTACTTC

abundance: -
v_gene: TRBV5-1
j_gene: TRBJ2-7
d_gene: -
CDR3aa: CASSLVAVDYEQYF
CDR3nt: TGCGCCAGCAGCTTGGTAGCGGTTGACTACGAGCAGTACTTC

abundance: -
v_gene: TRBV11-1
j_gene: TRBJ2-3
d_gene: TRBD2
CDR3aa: CASSPLSGGGLIGTQYF
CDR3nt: TGTGCCAGCAGCCCTCTCAGCGGGGGGGGCCTTATAGGTACGCAGTATTTT

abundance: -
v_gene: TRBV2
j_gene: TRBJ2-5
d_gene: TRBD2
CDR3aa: CASSEMAGGLLETQYF
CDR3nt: TGTGCCAGCAGTGAAATGGCGGGGGGCCTCCTAGAGACCCAGTACTTC

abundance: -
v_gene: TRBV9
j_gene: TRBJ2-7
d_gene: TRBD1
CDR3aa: CASSPRTGNLEQYF
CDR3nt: TGTGCCAGCAGCCCACGGACAGGGAACCTTGAGCAGTACTTC

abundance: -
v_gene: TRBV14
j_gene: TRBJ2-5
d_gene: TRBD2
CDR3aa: CASSLTGRQGETQYF
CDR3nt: TGTGCCAGCAGCCTAACCGGGAGGCAGGGTGAGACCCAGTACTTC

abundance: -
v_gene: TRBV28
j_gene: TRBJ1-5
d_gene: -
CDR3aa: CASSFSRRYSNQPQHF
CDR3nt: TGTGCCAGCAGTTTTTCCCGGCGGTATAGCAATCAGCCCCAGCATTTT

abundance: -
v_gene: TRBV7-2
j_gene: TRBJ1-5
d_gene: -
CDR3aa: CASSLHSFGNQPQHF
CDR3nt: TGTGCCAGCAGCTTACATTCATTTGGCAATCAGCCCCAGCATTTT

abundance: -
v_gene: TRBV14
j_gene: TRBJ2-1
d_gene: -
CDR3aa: CASSQDRVNEQFF
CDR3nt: TGTGCCAGCAGCCAAGATCGGGTCAATGAGCAGTTCTTC

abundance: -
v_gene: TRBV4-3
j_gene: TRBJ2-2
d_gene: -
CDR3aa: CASSQNGGTGELFF
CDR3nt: TGCGCCAGCAGCCAAAATGGTGGCACCGGGGAGCTGTTTTTT

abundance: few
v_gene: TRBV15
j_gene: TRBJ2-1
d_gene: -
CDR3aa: CATSRDRGSYNEQFF
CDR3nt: TGTGCCACCAGCAGAGATCGGGGGTCCTACAATGAGCAGTTCTTC